A single sample is the source of the 28 T cell receptor beta chains below, sequenced in a study of shared clonotypes between healthy human individuals. Terminally differentiated effector memory CD45RA+ cells were excluded from the naive CD8 cells, which were CD45RO-negative and positively selected for CCR7. The protocol was immunoSEQ multiplex PCR, while the TCRdb copy is restricted to in-frame clones and leaves out a portion. Seen here are hundreds of thousands of clones, roughly 96% observed once, and the top ten hold about 0.12%. The sequenced material came from naive CD8+ T cells sorted from blood. Every receptor here comes from a woman in her thirties in good health.

The chain links TRBV28 to TRBJ2-7, with a possible D match to TRBD1 (6 bases). The V end lost 3 bases, the J end lost 4 bases, and 22 bases lay between the germline ends. The CDR3 runs 17 residues. Germline V lookup: CDR1 MDHEN, CDR2 SYDVKM. The CDR3 DNA sequence: TGTGCCAGCAGTTTCATCCCTAGTCATGACAGGAAATACGAGCAGTACTTC. Its protein product is CASSFIPSHDRKYEQYF. Using reference TRBV28 and TRBJ2-7 for the parts outside the CDR3, the full variable domain is DVKVTQSSRYLVKRTGEKVFLECVQDMDHENMFWYRQDPGLGLRLIYFSYDVKMKEKGDIPEGYSVSREKKERFSLILESASTNQTSMYLCASSFIPSHDRKYEQYFGPGTRLTVT.

V usage is TRBV27 and J usage is TRBJ2-7; tentative D call: TRBD2 (5 bases). CDR1 MNHEY and CDR2 SMNVEV come from the germline V gene (reference sequence). Deletions cut 3 bases from V and 4 bases from J, with 16 bases between. The CDR3 is 15 residues long. CDR3 in amino acids: CASSLGVLPGYEQYF. In DNA form, the CDR3 reads TGTGCCAGCAGTTTGGGCGTGCTCCCGGGGTACGAGCAGTACTTC.

This clone was counted a few times. The chain employs TRBV9 and TRBJ1-1, with 8 nucleotides matching TRBD1. With 0 bases clipped from V and 1 base from J, the junction kept 2 bases outside the gene matches. This CDR3 region has 15 residues. The germline gives CDR1 SGDLS, CDR2 YYNGEE. The CDR3: CASSVVGTGNTEAFF. The CDR3 DNA sequence: TGTGCCAGCAGCGTAGTTGGGACAGGGAACACTGAAGCTTTCTTT.

The chain recombines TRBV7-9 with TRBJ1-2; TRBD1 is a possible D gene (6 bases). V gave up 2 bases and J gave up 2 bases, with 15 bases separating them. The CDR3 length is 16 residues. Germline V CDR1 and CDR2: SEHNR, FQNEAQ (reference sequence). The CDR3 loop reads CASSLSLGDKNYGYTF. The CDR3 region has the DNA TGTGCCAGCAGCTTAAGTTTGGGGGACAAAAACTATGGCTACACCTTC.

The chain joins TRBV7-3 to TRBJ2-1; 8 bases are shared with TRBD2. Trimming removed 0 bases from V and 7 bases from J; junction bases left unmatched: 11. CDR1 and CDR2 from the germline V gene are SGHTA and FQGTGA. The CDR3 is made up of 17 amino acids. The CDR3 region is CASSLTAPKRESNEQFF. The CDR3 DNA reads TGTGCCAGCAGCTTAACAGCGCCCAAGCGGGAGTCAAATGAGCAGTTCTTC.

V is TRBV27 and J is TRBJ2-7; a weak D match, TRBD2 (5 bases). V lost 3 bases and J 1 base, leaving 13 bases between the germline ends. The CDR3 spans 15 residues. Germline V gives CDR1 MNHEY, CDR2 SMNVEV (reference sequence). The CDR3 spells CASSFDAGRSYEQYF. CDR3 bases: TGTGCCAGCAGTTTCGATGCGGGCAGATCCTACGAGCAGTACTTC.

The gene calls are TRBV27 and TRBJ1-5; D unclear. CDR3 size: 12 residues. Per germline, CDR1 MNHEY and CDR2 SMNVEV (reference sequence). V dropped 9 bases and J dropped 0 bases, with 6 bases sitting between them. CDR3 protein: CASGSSNQPQHF. The CDR3 DNA follows: TGTGCCAGTGGGTCTAGCAATCAGCCCCAGCATTTT.

The chain has TRBV7-9 and TRBJ2-6, with D tentatively TRBD1 (6 bases). Per the germline V gene, CDR1 is SEHNR and CDR2 is FQNEAQ (reference sequence). V lost 6 bases and J lost 3, with 9 bases in between. The CDR3 is 14 residues long. The CDR3 nucleotides are TGTGCCAGCAGATCAGGGGATGGGGCCAACGTCCTGACTTTC. Residues: CASRSGDGANVLTF.

J is TRBJ2-1 and V is TRBV29-1; the D call may be TRBD1 or TRBD2 (5 bases each). The CDR3 has 16 amino acids. V was clipped by 6 bases and J by 8 bases, with 26 bases between them. CDR1 is SQVTM and CDR2 is ANQGSEA in the germline V gene. CDR3 sequence (DNA): TGCAGCGTCGGGGCGGACATCGAGTTGTACGTAGATGAGCAGTTCTTC. This codes for CSVGADIELYVDEQFF.

J is TRBJ1-2 and V is TRBV9, with D uncertain. Per the germline V gene, CDR1 is SGDLS and CDR2 is YYNGEE. Trimming cost V 5 bases and J 8 bases, with 13 bases left between them. The CDR3 is made up of 12 amino acids. This CDR3 reads CASSLGVGGYTF. For the CDR3, the DNA is TGTGCCAGCAGTTTGGGAGTTGGAGGCTACACCTTC. Full variable domain (outside the CDR3, taken from reference TRBV9 and TRBJ1-2): DSGVTQTPKHLITATGQRVTLRCSPRSGDLSVYWYQQSLDQGLQFLIQYYNGEERAKGNILERFSAQQFPDLHSELNLSSLELGDSALYFCASSLGVGGYTFGSGTRLTVV.

This clone was seen only once. The chain uses TRBV19 and TRBJ2-7; 10 bases align to TRBD2. CDR3 length: 18 amino acids. The V gene end was trimmed by 1 base and the J gene end by 1 base; junction bases not matched to a gene: 10. Per germline, CDR1 LNHDA and CDR2 SQIVND (reference sequence). For the CDR3, the DNA is TGTGCCAGTAGTATAGTGATCAGCGGGAGGGCCGGTTCCTACGAGCAGTACTTC. Encoded protein: CASSIVISGRAGSYEQYF.

The chain combines TRBV10-3 with TRBJ2-3, with 11 bases lining up with TRBD2. V lost 6 bases, J lost 1 base, and 6 bases stayed unmatched. The CDR3 runs to 16 residues. CDR1 is ENHRY and CDR2 is SYGVKD in the germline V gene. DNA for the CDR3: TGTGCCATCAGAACCTTACTAGCGGGAGGCACAGATACGCAGTATTTT. Translated: CAIRTLLAGGTDTQYF.

This chain uses TRBV4-1 with TRBJ2-1; D perhaps matches TRBD2 (6 bases). Trimming pared 1 base from V and 0 bases from J, leaving 7 bases between. The germline CDR1 and CDR2 sequences are MGHRA and YSYEKL. CDR3 size: 15 residues. The CDR3 reads CASSQVADSYNEQFF. The CDR3 nucleotides read TGCGCCAGCAGCCAAGTAGCGGACTCCTACAATGAGCAGTTCTTC.

The chain has TRBV28 and TRBJ2-2; no clear D gene. The germline gives CDR1 MDHEN, CDR2 SYDVKM. This CDR3 spans 13 amino acids. Trimming took off 5 bases at V and 1 base at J, with 5 bases between the two ends. Here the CDR3 reads CASSNRNTGELFF. CDR3 DNA: TGTGCCAGCAGTAACAGGAACACCGGGGAGCTGTTTTTT. Full variable domain (remainder filled in from reference TRBV28 and TRBJ2-2): DVKVTQSSRYLVKRTGEKVFLECVQDMDHENMFWYRQDPGLGLRLIYFSYDVKMKEKGDIPEGYSVSREKKERFSLILESASTNQTSMYLCASSNRNTGELFFGEGSRLTVL.

This chain uses TRBV7-9 with TRBJ1-1; no reliable D call. With 1 base removed from V and 7 bases from J, the gap between germline ends came to 19 bases. The V gene's germline CDR1 is SEHNR and CDR2 FQNEAQ (reference sequence). The CDR3 sequence is 16 residues long. The CDR3 DNA follows: TGTGCCAGCAGCTTAGTTCCTCGAGGAGGGTCCTATGAAGCTTTCTTT. Amino acids: CASSLVPRGGSYEAFF.

The V and J genes are TRBV4-1 and TRBJ2-7, with TRBD2 matching 11 bases. The trim removed 2 bases at V and 1 base at J, leaving 4 bases unmatched. The CDR3 is made up of 16 amino acids. CDR1 MGHRA and CDR2 YSYEKL come from the germline V gene. Written as DNA, the CDR3 is TGCGCCAGCAGCCAAACCACTAGCGGGGGATCCTACGAGCAGTACTTC. Translation gives CASSQTTSGGSYEQYF.

This sequence joins TRBV27 and TRBJ2-7; 9 positions agree with TRBD1. This CDR3 has 15 amino acids. V lost 5 bases to trimming and J lost 3 bases; unmatched junction nucleotides: 8. Germline values: CDR1 MNHEY, CDR2 SMNVEV (reference sequence). CDR3 protein: CASSPETGGNYEQYF. Here the CDR3 DNA reads TGTGCCAGCAGTCCGGAGACAGGGGGGAACTACGAGCAGTACTTC.

About this clone itself: Other DNA sequences within the sample encode an identical CDR3. This chain connects TRBV18 to TRBJ2-7, with D perhaps given as TRBD1 or TRBD2 (5 bases each). CDR1 and CDR2 from the germline V gene are KGHSH and LQKENI. This CDR3 region has 13 residues. The germline V and J ends were trimmed by 3 bases and 3 bases, with 9 bases remaining between them. DNA for the CDR3: TGTGCCAGCTCACCCAGGGACGGCTACGAGCAGTACTTC. As protein: CASSPRDGYEQYF.

As regards this clone: In the same sample, other DNA sequences code for this CDR3. The chain links TRBV27 to TRBJ2-7; D is uncertain. The germline V gene has CDR1 MNHEY and CDR2 SMNVEV (reference sequence). The CDR3 loop spans 13 amino acids. V shed 0 bases and J shed 5 bases, with 8 bases lying between them. The CDR3 reads CASSLSRGHEQYF. Written as DNA, the CDR3 is TGTGCCAGCAGTTTATCTCGTGGACACGAGCAGTACTTC.

The rearrangement uses TRBV7-6 and TRBJ1-4; no definite D call. Germline V gene lookup returns CDR1 SGHVS and CDR2 FNYEAQ. Trimming took 3 bases from V and 11 from J, leaving 10 bases between them. CDR3 length equals 12 residues. CDR3 loop: CASSFADGKLFF. CDR3 DNA: TGTGCCAGCAGCTTTGCGGACGGGAAACTGTTTTTT.

This clone was seen only once. The rearrangement joins TRBV14 to TRBJ2-7; perhaps TRBD1 as D (6 bases). CDR1 is SGHDN and CDR2 is FVKESK in the germline V gene. The CDR3 loop spans 15 amino acids. The ends were cut back, 3 bases at V and 0 bases at J, with 12 bases in the middle. CDR3 DNA sequence: TGTGCCAGCAGCCATGTTAGGGACAACTCCTACGAGCAGTACTTC. The encoded protein is CASSHVRDNSYEQYF.

The chain recombines TRBV9 with TRBJ1-1; D perhaps matches TRBD1 (5 bases). This CDR3 spans 12 amino acids. Germline V gene lookup returns CDR1 SGDLS and CDR2 YYNGEE. Between the trimmed V and J ends, which lost 2 bases and 5 bases, there was a span of 7 bases. The CDR3 loop reads CASSVSGTEAFF. CDR3 DNA: TGTGCCAGCAGCGTTTCAGGGACTGAAGCTTTCTTT.

This sequence joins TRBV6-6 and TRBJ1-1; D not resolved. Germline V gives CDR1 MNHNY, CDR2 SVGAGI (reference sequence). The V end lost 0 bases, the J end lost 2 bases, and 4 bases lay between the germline ends. CDR3 length: 13 residues. The CDR3 sequence is CASSYSVNTEAFF. CDR3 bases: TGTGCCAGCAGTTACTCCGTTAACACTGAAGCTTTCTTT.

This chain links TRBV19 with TRBJ2-5; TRBD2 is a possible D gene (5 bases). CDR3 size: 15 residues. CDR1 LNHDA and CDR2 SQIVND come from the germline V gene (reference sequence). The germline V and J ends were trimmed by 1 base and 3 bases, with 12 bases remaining between them. CDR3 coding DNA: TGTGCCAGTAGTATAGCCATGACGGGGAAAGAGACCCAGTACTTC. It specifies CASSIAMTGKETQYF.

V is TRBV18 and J is TRBJ2-3; D assignment may be TRBD1 or TRBD2 (6 bases each). The ends were cut back, 6 bases at V and 3 bases at J, with 22 bases in the middle. The CDR3 is 17 amino acids. Germline CDR1 reads KGHSH; CDR2 reads LQKENI. The CDR3 region is CASSPLGMGGSTDTQYF. Written as DNA, the CDR3 is TGTGCCAGCTCCCCCCTCGGTATGGGGGGCAGTACAGATACGCAGTATTTT. Full variable domain (rest looked up from reference TRBV18 and TRBJ2-3): NAGVMQNPRHLVRRRGQEARLRCSPMKGHSHVYWYRQLPEEGLKFMVYLQKENIIDESGMPKERFSAEFPKEGPSILRIQQVVRGDSAAYFCASSPLGMGGSTDTQYFGPGTRLTVL.

The genes are TRBV4-1 and TRBJ2-7; 7 nucleotides match TRBD1. This CDR3 is built from 15 residues. V was clipped by 0 bases and J by 4 bases; unmatched bases: 6. CDR1 and CDR2 (germline): MGHRA, YSYEKL. CDR3 in amino acids: CASSQERQGPYEQYF. As DNA, the CDR3 is TGCGCCAGCAGCCAAGAGAGACAGGGCCCTTACGAGCAGTACTTC.

The chain is built from TRBV5-4 and TRBJ1-1, with TRBD1 as a possible D gene (5 bases). V lost 4 bases and J lost 7, with 14 bases in between. Germline CDR1 SGHNT, CDR2 YYREEE (reference sequence). The CDR3 loop spans 13 amino acids. CDR3 residues: CASSPGRGDEAFF. As DNA, the CDR3 is TGTGCCAGCAGCCCGGGGCGGGGCGATGAAGCTTTCTTT.

The table lists this clone with a count of one. V usage is TRBV28 and J usage is TRBJ1-4; D ambiguous. This CDR3 region has 14 residues. Trimming stripped 3 bases from V and 6 bases from J, with 11 bases between. Germline CDR1 is MDHEN and CDR2 is SYDVKM. The CDR3 DNA follows: TGTGCCAGCAGTTTTAGGACCGAGGATGAAAAACTGTTTTTT. Its protein product is CASSFRTEDEKLFF.